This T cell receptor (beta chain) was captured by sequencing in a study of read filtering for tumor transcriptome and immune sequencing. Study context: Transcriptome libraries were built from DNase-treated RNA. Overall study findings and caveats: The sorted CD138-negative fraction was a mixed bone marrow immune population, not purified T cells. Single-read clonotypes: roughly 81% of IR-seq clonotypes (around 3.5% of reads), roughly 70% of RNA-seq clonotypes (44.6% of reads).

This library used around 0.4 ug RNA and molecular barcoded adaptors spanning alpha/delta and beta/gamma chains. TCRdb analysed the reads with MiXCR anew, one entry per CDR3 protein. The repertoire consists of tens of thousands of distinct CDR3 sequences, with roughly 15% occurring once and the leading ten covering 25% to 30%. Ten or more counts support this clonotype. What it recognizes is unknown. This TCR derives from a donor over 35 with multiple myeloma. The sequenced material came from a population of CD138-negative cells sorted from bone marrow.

The CDR3 DNA reads as TGTGCCAGCAGTCCCGGGAGCTCCTACGAGCAGTACTTC. Encoded protein: CASSPGSSYEQYF. The chain joins TRBV25-1 to TRBJ2-7; D is perhaps TRBD2 (6 bases). The CDR3 contains 13 residues. Germline CDR1 and CDR2: MGHDK and SYGVNS. V shed 5 bases and J shed 0 bases, with 8 bases lying between them.